The clone carrying this T cell receptor beta chain came up once. The target antigen is unknown. Produced via immunoSEQ multiplex PCR; TCRdb's table is partial and in-frame only. Of 200,000 or so clones in the sample, around 93% are singletons; the top ten hold roughly 9.2%. The data were taken from a study of T cell responses to AZD1222 COVID-19 vaccine. Study findings and constraints: Mostly white British, mostly female donors; authors suggested clonal diversity may be underestimated. There were repertoire samples only from the period after the peak T cell response.

CDR3 length: 15 residues. V lost 6 bases, J lost 8 bases, and 13 bases stayed unmatched. Germline values: CDR1 SNHLY, CDR2 FYNNEI. This sequence was found in an adult in good health. The sample consisted of peripheral blood, taken on day 0 of AZD1222 vaccination. The V and J genes are TRBV2 and TRBJ2-3, with 8 bases matching TRBD2. The CDR3 is CASRVELAVRGTQYF. CDR3 nucleotides: TGTGCCAGCAGGGTGGAACTAGCGGTTCGGGGTACGCAGTATTTT.